This record covers a single T cell receptor (beta chain). Its antigen is as yet unknown. These data originate in a study of glioma-infiltrating T cells after dendritic cell vaccination. At the level of the study: Treatment, given 2003 to 2012, was autologous tumor lysate-pulsed dendritic cell vaccination.

Study results and limitations: Estimated pretreatment TIL content predicted outcome after dendritic cell vaccination.

V lost 5 bases to trimming and J lost 7 bases, with 17 bases between them. Per germline, CDR1 MNHEY and CDR2 SVGAGI. This CDR3 is 15 amino acids long. TCRdb's copy holds only in-frame clones and misses some; the assay was immunoSEQ multiplex PCR. The table has about 92,000 clones, approximately 84% seen once; the top ten hold roughly 14%. V and J are TRBV6-5 and TRBJ1-4; maybe TRBD1 (5 bases). The specimen was blood, collected before dendritic cell vaccination. The sequence derives from a human donor with glioblastoma. The CDR3 DNA sequence: TGTGCCAGCAGTCCCCTCGGAGGGGTAGCTGAAAAACTGTTTTTT. Translating gives CASSPLGGVAEKLFF.